This TCR beta chain was sequenced during a study of PD-1 blockade in classical Hodgkin lymphoma. Regarding the study as a whole: Repertoire differences lack defined causes, possibly disease activity or prior therapy.

The V gene's germline CDR1 is SGHTA and CDR2 FQGTGA. Trimming at V came to 5 bases and at J to 1 base, leaving 8 bases not matched to a gene. The CDR3 length is 16 residues. Specified time point: cycle 4 day 1 (C4D1), after more than 5 weeks of nivolumab. Every patient was affected by relapse after autologous stem cell transplantation, while exposure to brentuximab vedotin was not uniform. Researchers used magnetic negative selection to pull out pure CD4+ T cells from thawed PBMCs. Assay used: immunoSEQ multiplex PCR; TCRdb lists only in-frame clones, some missing. The data contain some 26,000 clones, 80% of them singletons. Of note for this clone: As yet, its antigen is unknown.

This sequence joins TRBV7-3 and TRBJ1-1, with 9 bases fitting TRBD1. The receptor was isolated from a human donor with classical Hodgkin lymphoma. The sample in question was CD4+ T cells from blood, obtained before the fourth cycle of nivolumab. CDR3 DNA sequence: TGTGCCAGCAGCCAATGGACAGGGGCTGGGAACACTGAAGCTTTCTTT. Residues: CASSQWTGAGNTEAFF.